What follows are 5 T cell receptor beta chains derived from one specimen sequenced in a study of blood T cell repertoires in COVID-19. Using immunoSEQ multiplex PCR, the repertoire was profiled, and TCRdb retains in-frame clones only, with some absent. The sample contains some 400,000 clones, roughly nine tenths of which appear only once. Input material: PBMCs or T cells enriched from blood (not recorded which). The source of these receptors is a woman aged 40 to 50 who had been exposed to COVID-19.

The chain uses TRBV4-1 and TRBJ1-2; 8 bases agree with TRBD1. V was pared by 2 bases and J by 3 bases, with 5 bases of the junction left unmatched. This CDR3 has 15 amino acids. Germline CDR1 and CDR2: MGHRA and YSYEKL. CDR3 region: CASSQKAGGHYGYTF. Here the CDR3 DNA reads TGCGCCAGCAGCCAAAAAGCAGGGGGCCACTATGGCTACACCTTC.

A word on this clone: A much larger clonotype is one base distant, so this may be a read error. The chain has TRBV7-3 and TRBJ1-1; D gene unclear. Per germline, CDR1 SGHTA and CDR2 FQGTGA. V was clipped by 4 bases and J by 0 bases, with 6 bases between them. The CDR3 sequence is 13 residues long. The CDR3: CASSSTVNTEAFF. The CDR3 DNA follows: TGTGCCAGCAGCTCCACAGTGAACACTGAAGCTTTCTTT.

The chain combines TRBV27 with TRBJ1-2; TRBD1 might be the D (5 bases). There are 13 residues in the CDR3. V was pared by 4 bases and J by 8 bases, with 14 bases between. Germline lookup yields CDR1 MNHEY and CDR2 SMNVEV (reference sequence). Here the CDR3 reads CASSSRGSGGYTF. The CDR3 DNA is TGTGCCAGCAGTTCCCGGGGGTCTGGAGGCTACACCTTC.

This clone came up a few times. This chain connects TRBV6-5 to TRBJ1-2; 7 nucleotides align to TRBD1. The germline V gene encodes CDR1 MNHEY and CDR2 SVGAGI. The CDR3 runs to 13 residues. CDR3 loop: CATGVSGNYGYTF. In DNA form, the CDR3 reads TGTGCAACAGGGGTTTCCGGAAACTATGGCTACACCTTC.

The chain couples TRBV5-1 to TRBJ2-1; 10 nucleotides line up with TRBD2. V lost 6 bases and J lost 4; bases outside the gene matches: 1. The CDR3 is 13 residues long. CDR1 and CDR2 from the germline V gene are SGHRS and YFSETQ. CDR3 residues: CASTTSGYNEQFF. CDR3 nucleotides: TGCGCCAGCACGACTAGCGGGTACAATGAGCAGTTCTTC.